This TCR beta chain was captured in a study of OX40 agonist ivuxolimab in advanced cancers. Study details: Patients treated during dose escalation were battling hepatocellular carcinoma, melanoma, renal cell or head and neck cancer. Aged roughly 23 to 90 with a mean of about 60 years, they were around 85% male.

Generated by immunoSEQ multiplex PCR, the TCRdb table keeps only in-frame clones and is missing some. The repertoire holds approximately 32,000 clones, with approximately 89% as singletons. It was autoimmune disease history or systemic immunosuppression that excluded patients. This CDR3 is 14 amino acids long. The germline V and J ends were trimmed by 10 bases and 5 bases, with 20 bases remaining between them. Germline values: CDR1 ENHRY, CDR2 SYGVKD. The gene calls are TRBV10-3 and TRBJ2-5; D perhaps matches TRBD2 (7 bases). The sequence derives from an adult with an advanced solid tumor such as melanoma, head and neck, liver or kidney cancer. Sequenced material: CD4+ or CD8+ T cells sorted from blood, taken in a trial of the OX40 agonist ivuxolimab. CDR3 residues: CATNARGAEETQYF. In DNA, the CDR3 is TGTGCCACCAACGCCCGGGGGGCTGAGGAGACCCAGTACTTC.